This T cell receptor beta chain was profiled in a study of identical twins. Each CDR3 protein is one row after TCRdb ran MiXCR on the 5' RACE reads. The sample lists 250,000 to 300,000 distinct CDR3 sequences; about 8.9% were seen once. This CDR3 contains 15 residues. The V gene's germline CDR1 is SGHAT and CDR2 FQNNGV. Trimming took 4 bases from V and 6 from J; bases not matched to a gene: 2. This clonotype came up many times. Separately, the same data were catalogued under a study of yellow fever vaccine responses in identical twins.

The sample comprised CD8+ T cells sorted from blood. The sequence derives from a woman between 18 and 29 years old in good health. The V gene is TRBV11-2, the J gene TRBJ2-2, with TRBD2 matching 13 bases. For the CDR3, the DNA is TGTGCCAGCAGCTCCACTAGCGGGGGGGCCGGGGAGCTGTTTTTT. It codes for CASSSTSGGAGELFF.